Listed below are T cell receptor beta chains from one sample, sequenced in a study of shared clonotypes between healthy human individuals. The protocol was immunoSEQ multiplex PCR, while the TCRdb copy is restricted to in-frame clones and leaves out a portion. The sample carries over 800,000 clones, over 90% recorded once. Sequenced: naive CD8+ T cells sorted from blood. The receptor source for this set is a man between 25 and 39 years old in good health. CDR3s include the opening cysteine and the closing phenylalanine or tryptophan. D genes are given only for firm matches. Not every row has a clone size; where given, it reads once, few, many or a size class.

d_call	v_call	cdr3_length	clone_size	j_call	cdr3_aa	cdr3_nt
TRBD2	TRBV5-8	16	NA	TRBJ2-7	CASSLDLLAQTYEQYF	TGTGCCAGCAGCTTGGACCTACTAGCGCAAACCTACGAGCAGTACTTC
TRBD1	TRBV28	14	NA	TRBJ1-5	CASSWTGRDQPQHF	TGTGCCAGCAGCTGGACAGGTCGGGATCAGCCCCAGCATTTT
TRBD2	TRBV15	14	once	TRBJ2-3	CATSSGRITDTQYF	TGTGCCACCTCTAGCGGGAGAATCACAGATACGCAGTATTTT
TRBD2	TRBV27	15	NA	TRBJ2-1	CASSFGTSGSNEQFF	TGTGCCAGCAGTTTCGGGACTAGCGGGAGCAATGAGCAGTTCTTC
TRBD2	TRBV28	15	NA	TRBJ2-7	CASSYRTSGHYEQYF	TGTGCCAGCAGTTACCGGACTAGCGGACACTACGAGCAGTACTTC
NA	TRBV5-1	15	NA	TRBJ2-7	CASSPRDTSSYEQYF	TGCGCCAGCAGCCCCCGAGACACCTCCTCCTACGAGCAGTACTTC
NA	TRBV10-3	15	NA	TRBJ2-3	CAIRGGQANTDTQYF	TGTGCCATCAGAGGCGGGCAGGCAAACACAGATACGCAGTATTTT
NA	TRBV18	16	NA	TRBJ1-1	CASSPPIGNRSTEAFF	TGTGCCAGCTCACCACCGATCGGGAACAGGAGCACTGAAGCTTTCTTT
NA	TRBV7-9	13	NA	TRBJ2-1	CASSLQGPPKQFF	TGTGCCAGCAGCCTTCAAGGACCCCCCAAGCAGTTCTTC
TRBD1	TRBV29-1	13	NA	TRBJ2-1	CSVDGQEVNEQFF	TGCAGCGTCGACGGACAGGAGGTAAATGAGCAGTTCTTC
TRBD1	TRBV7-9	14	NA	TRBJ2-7	CASSPRDSSYEQYF	TGTGCCAGCAGCCCCCGGGACAGCTCCTACGAGCAGTACTTC
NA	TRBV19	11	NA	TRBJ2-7	CASSGGYEQYF	TGTGCCAGTAGTGGAGGCTACGAGCAGTACTTC
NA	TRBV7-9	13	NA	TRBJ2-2	CASSRTSGGELFF	TGTGCCAGCAGCCGTACGTCCGGCGGGGAGCTGTTTTTT